This passage covers 5 T cell receptor beta chains from one sample sequenced in a study of tumor-infiltrating lymphocytes in primary liver carcinoma. The tissue used was unsorted bulk material of about 17-33 mg. RNA and DNA were co-extracted from it with the AllPrep DNA/RNA mini kit. TCR beta cDNA came from about 500 ng total RNA, primed with a constant-region primer. ARM-PCR, slightly modified, supplied the TCR beta libraries through three nested multiplex PCR rounds. Rounds one and two of PCR, each of 10 cycles, were primed with TRBV1-TRBV30 forward primers and a C-beta reverse primer. TCRdb reprocessed the multiplex PCR reads via MiXCR and lists one record per CDR3 protein. The table records roughly 78,000 distinct CDR3 sequences, about 64% of them present only once. Sample: liver tumor tissue from sampling region 4. Subset: tumor region T4, right-lateral pole. The receptors come from a woman aged 60-75 years with primary liver carcinoma and hepatitis B virus infection.

V usage is TRBV19 and J usage is TRBJ1-1; D gene unclear. CDR3 length: 15 amino acids. Germline V lookup: CDR1 LNHDA, CDR2 SQIVND (reference sequence). With 8 bases removed from V and 1 base from J, the gap between germline ends came to 17 bases. Here the CDR3 reads CASRSDGMANTEAFF. CDR3 nucleotides: TGTGCCAGTCGGTCGGACGGTATGGCGAACACTGAAGCTTTCTTT.

Points on this clonotype: At one end, the junction sequence differs from germline, possibly due to a read error. The chain carries TRBV11-2 and TRBJ2-2; D not certain. From germline, CDR1 is SGHAT and CDR2 FQNNGV. The CDR3 contains 15 residues. The CDR3 DNA reads TGTGCTAGCAGCCCTCCGCAAGGACCGATCAGGGAGCTGTTTTTT. Encoded protein: CASSPPQGPIRELFF. The whole variable domain, remainder taken from reference TRBV11-2 and TRBJ2-2, is EAGVAQSPRYKIIEKRQSVAFWCNPISGHATLYWYQQILGQGPKLLIQFQNNGVVDDSQLPKDRFSAERLKGVDSTLKIQPAKLEDSAVYLCASSPPQGPIRELFFGEGSRLTVL.

This clonotype was detected only a few times. The V gene is TRBV5-1, the J gene TRBJ2-5, with D perhaps matching TRBD1 or TRBD2 (5 bases each). The CDR3 extends over 14 amino acids. Between the trimmed V and J ends, which lost 3 bases and 5 bases, there was a span of 14 bases. Germline V gene sequence: CDR1 SGHRS, CDR2 YFSETQ. The CDR3, as DNA: TGCGCCAGCAGCTCGGGGCCGACCCAGGAGACCCAGTACTTC. Translating it yields CASSSGPTQETQYF. Complete variable domain (other parts from reference TRBV5-1 and TRBJ2-5): KAGVTQTPRYLIKTRGQQVTLSCSPISGHRSVSWYQQTPGQGLQFLFEYFSETQRNKGNFPGRFSGRQFSNSRSEMNVSTLELGDSALYLCASSSGPTQETQYFGPGTRLLVL.

The chain joins TRBV5-1 to TRBJ2-4; D call uncertain. Germline V gene lookup returns CDR1 SGHRS and CDR2 YFSETQ. The V gene lost 2 bases and the J gene lost 5 bases, with 8 bases spanning the gap. This CDR3 comprises 13 residues. The CDR3 here is CASSFEDENIQYF. CDR3 nucleotides: TGCGCCAGCAGCTTTGAGGATGAAAACATTCAGTACTTC.

The chain recombines TRBV6-5 with TRBJ2-7; D is undetermined. The CDR3 is 14 amino acids. Germline values: CDR1 MNHEY, CDR2 SVGAGI. V was clipped by 9 bases and J by 5 bases, with 20 bases between them. For the CDR3, the DNA is TGTGCCAGTCAAGGTTGCTTGGTGCACAACGAGCAGTACTTC. This gives the protein CASQGCLVHNEQYF.